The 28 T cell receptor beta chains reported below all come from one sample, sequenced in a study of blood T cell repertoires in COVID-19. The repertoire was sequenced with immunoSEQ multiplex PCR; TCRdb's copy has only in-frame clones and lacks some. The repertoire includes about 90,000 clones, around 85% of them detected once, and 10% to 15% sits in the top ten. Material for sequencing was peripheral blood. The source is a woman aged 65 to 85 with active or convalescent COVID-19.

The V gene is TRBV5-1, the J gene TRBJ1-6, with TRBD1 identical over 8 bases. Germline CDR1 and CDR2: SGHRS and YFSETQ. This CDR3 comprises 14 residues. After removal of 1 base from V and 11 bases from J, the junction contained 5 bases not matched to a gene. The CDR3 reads CASSLRQGATPLHF. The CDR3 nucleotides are TGCGCCAGCAGCTTGCGTCAGGGGGCTACACCCCTCCACTTT.

CDR3 in DNA: TGTGCCAGACCCTTGAGACAGGGGGACACTGAAGCTTTCTTT. This gives the protein CARPLRQGDTEAFF. This rearrangement joins TRBV19 to TRBJ1-1; 9 bases are a match to TRBD1. The CDR3 totals 14 residues. The germline gives CDR1 LNHDA, CDR2 SQIVND (reference sequence). V lost 9 bases to trimming and J lost 3 bases; unmatched junction nucleotides: 8.

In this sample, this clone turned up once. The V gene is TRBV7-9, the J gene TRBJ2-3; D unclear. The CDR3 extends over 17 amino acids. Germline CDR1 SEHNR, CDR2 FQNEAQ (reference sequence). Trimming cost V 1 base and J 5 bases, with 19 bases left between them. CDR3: CASSLGRNGFLGDTQYF. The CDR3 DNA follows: TGTGCCAGCAGCTTAGGTCGAAACGGGTTTCTAGGAGATACGCAGTATTTT. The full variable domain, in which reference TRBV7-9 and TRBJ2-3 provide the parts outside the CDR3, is DTGVSQNPRHKITKRGQNVTFRCDPISEHNRLYWYRQTLGQGPEFLTYFQNEAQLEKSRLLSDRFSAERPKGSFSTLEIQRTEQGDSAMYLCASSLGRNGFLGDTQYFGPGTRLTVL.

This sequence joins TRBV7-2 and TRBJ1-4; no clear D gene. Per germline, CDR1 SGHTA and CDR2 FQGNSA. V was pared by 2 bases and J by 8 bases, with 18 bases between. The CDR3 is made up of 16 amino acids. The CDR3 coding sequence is TGTGCCAGCAGCTTAATCCCAGCAGGCCCCTTGGAAAAACTGTTTTTT. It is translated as CASSLIPAGPLEKLFF.

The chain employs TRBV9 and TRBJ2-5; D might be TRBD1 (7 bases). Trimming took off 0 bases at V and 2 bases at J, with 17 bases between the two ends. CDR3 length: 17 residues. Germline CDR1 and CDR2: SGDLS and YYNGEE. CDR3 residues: CASSVGGTQGGQETQYF. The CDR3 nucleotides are TGTGCCAGCAGCGTAGGCGGGACCCAGGGGGGTCAAGAGACCCAGTACTTC.

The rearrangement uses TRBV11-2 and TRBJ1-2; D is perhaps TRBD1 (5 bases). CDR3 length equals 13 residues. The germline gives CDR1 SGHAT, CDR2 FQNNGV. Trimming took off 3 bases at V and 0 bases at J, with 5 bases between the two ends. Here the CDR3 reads CASSLTANYGYTF. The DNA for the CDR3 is TGTGCCAGCAGCTTGACAGCTAACTATGGCTACACCTTC.

DNA of the CDR3: TGTGCCACCAGTGGGACAGGGAGAAACTATGGCTACACCTTC. This gives the protein CATSGTGRNYGYTF. The chain combines TRBV24-1 with TRBJ1-2, with 8 bases fitting TRBD1. CDR1 and CDR2 (germline): KGHDR, SFDVKD. The CDR3 totals 14 residues. Trimming removed 5 bases from V and 2 bases from J; junction bases left unmatched: 3.

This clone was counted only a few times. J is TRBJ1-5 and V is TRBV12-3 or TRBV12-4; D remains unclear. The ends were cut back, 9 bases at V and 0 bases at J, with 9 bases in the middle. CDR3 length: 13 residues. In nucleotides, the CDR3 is TGTGCCAGTTCCCGTTATAGCAATCAGCCCCAGCATTTT. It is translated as CASSRYSNQPQHF.

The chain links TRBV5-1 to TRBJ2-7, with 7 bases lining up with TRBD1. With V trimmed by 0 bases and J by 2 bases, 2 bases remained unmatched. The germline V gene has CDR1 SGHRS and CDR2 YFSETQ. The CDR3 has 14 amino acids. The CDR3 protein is CASSLETGPYEQYF. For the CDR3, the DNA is TGCGCCAGCAGCTTGGAGACAGGGCCCTACGAGCAGTACTTC.

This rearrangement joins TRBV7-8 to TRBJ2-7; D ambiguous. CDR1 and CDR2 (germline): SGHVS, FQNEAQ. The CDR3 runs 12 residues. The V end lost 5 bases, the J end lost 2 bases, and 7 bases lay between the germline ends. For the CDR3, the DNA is TGTGCCAGCAGCCCGCTACCCTACGAGCAGTACTTC. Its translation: CASSPLPYEQYF.

The CDR3 nucleotides read TGTGCCAGCAGCGCGGGACAGGGGGGAGCCGAGCAGTACTTC. This codes for CASSAGQGGAEQYF. V gene TRBV5-5 combines with J gene TRBJ2-7; 11 bases match TRBD1. Losses at the gene ends were 4 bases for V and 6 bases for J; bases not matched to a gene: 6. Germline V gene sequence: CDR1 SGHKS, CDR2 YYEKEE (reference sequence). This CDR3 region has 14 residues.

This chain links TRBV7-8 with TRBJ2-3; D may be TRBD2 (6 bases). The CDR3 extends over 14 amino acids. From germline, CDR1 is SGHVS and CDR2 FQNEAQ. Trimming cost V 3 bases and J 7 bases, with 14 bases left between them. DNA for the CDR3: TGTGCCAGCAGCTTTCTGGAGGGGCCATATACGCAGTATTTT. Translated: CASSFLEGPYTQYF.

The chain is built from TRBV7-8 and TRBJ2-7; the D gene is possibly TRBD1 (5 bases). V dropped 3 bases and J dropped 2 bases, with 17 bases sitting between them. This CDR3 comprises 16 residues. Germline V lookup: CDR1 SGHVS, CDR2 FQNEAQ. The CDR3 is CASSFRQADRTYEQYF. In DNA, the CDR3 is TGTGCCAGCAGCTTCCGACAAGCTGACAGAACCTACGAGCAGTACTTC. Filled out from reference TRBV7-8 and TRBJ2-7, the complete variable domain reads GAGVSQSPRYKVAKRGQDVALRCDPISGHVSLFWYQQALGQGPEFLTYFQNEAQLDKSGLPSDRFFAERPEGSVSTLKIQRTQQEDSAVYLCASSFRQADRTYEQYFGPGTRLTVT.

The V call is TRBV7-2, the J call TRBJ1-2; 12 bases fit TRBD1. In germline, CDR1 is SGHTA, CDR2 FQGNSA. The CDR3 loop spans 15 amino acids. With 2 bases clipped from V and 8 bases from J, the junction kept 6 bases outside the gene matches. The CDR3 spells CASSLKAGTGGGYTF. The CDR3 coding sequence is TGTGCCAGCAGCTTAAAAGCCGGGACAGGGGGCGGCTACACCTTC.

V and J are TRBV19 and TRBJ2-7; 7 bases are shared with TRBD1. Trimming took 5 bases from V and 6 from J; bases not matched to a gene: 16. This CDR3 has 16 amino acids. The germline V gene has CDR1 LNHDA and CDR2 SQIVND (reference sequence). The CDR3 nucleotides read TGTGCCAGTAGTTTCGGAATCGGACAGGCCAGCGGCGAGCAGTACTTC. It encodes CASSFGIGQASGEQYF.

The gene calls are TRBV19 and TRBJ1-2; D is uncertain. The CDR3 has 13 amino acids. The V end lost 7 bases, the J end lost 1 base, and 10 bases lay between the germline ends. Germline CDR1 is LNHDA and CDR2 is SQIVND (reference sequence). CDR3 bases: TGTGCCAGTACTGACGGGATTAACTATGGCTACACCTTC. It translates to CASTDGINYGYTF.

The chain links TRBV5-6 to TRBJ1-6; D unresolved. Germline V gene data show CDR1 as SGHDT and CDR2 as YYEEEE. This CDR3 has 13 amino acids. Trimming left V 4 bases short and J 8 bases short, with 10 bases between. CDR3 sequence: CASSTRRDSPLHF. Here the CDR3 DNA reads TGTGCCAGCAGCACCCGGAGGGATTCACCCCTCCACTTT.

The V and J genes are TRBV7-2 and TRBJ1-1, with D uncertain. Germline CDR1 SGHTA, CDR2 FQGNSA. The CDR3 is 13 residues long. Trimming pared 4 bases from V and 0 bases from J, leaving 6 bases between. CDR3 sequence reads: CASSSSMNTEAFF. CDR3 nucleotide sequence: TGTGCCAGCAGCTCTAGCATGAACACTGAAGCTTTCTTT.

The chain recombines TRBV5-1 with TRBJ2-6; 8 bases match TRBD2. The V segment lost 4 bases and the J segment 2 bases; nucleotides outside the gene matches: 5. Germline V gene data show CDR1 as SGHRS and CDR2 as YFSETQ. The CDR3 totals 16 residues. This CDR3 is CASSPTGGAGANVLTF. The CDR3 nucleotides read TGCGCCAGCAGCCCGACCGGGGGGGCTGGGGCCAACGTCCTGACTTTC.

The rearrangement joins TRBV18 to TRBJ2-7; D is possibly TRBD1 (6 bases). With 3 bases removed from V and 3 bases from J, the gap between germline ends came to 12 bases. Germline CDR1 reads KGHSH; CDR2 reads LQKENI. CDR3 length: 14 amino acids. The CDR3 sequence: CASSPDAQGYEQYF. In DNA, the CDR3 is TGTGCCAGCTCACCGGATGCACAGGGCTACGAGCAGTACTTC.

Written as DNA, the CDR3 is TGCGCCAGCAGCCCCGGGGCGGGGGGCCTATACGAGCAGTACTTC. Protein product: CASSPGAGGLYEQYF. The chain combines TRBV5-1 with TRBJ2-7; 8 nucleotides line up with TRBD2. Unmatched junction bases numbered 10, after V lost 4 bases and J lost 4 bases. Germline CDR1 SGHRS, CDR2 YFSETQ. The CDR3 extends over 15 amino acids.

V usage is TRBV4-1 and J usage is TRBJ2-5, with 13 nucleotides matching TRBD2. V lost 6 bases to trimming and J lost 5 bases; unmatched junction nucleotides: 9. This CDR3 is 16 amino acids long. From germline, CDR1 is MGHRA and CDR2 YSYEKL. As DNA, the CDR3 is TGCGCCAGCAGTCAACTACTAGCGGGGGGGCGTGAGACCCAGTACTTC. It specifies CASSQLLAGGRETQYF.

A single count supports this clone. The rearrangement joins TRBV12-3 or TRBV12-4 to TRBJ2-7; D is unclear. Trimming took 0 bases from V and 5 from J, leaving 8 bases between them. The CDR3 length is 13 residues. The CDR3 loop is CASSLARLDEQYF. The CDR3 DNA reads TGTGCCAGCAGTTTAGCGAGACTCGACGAGCAGTACTTC.

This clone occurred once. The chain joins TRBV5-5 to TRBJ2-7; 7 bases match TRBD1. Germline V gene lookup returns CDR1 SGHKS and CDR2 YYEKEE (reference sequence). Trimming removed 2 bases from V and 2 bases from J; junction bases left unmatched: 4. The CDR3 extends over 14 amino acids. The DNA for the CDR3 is TGTGCCAGCAGCTTCTCGGGACAGACCTACGAGCAGTACTTC. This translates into CASSFSGQTYEQYF.

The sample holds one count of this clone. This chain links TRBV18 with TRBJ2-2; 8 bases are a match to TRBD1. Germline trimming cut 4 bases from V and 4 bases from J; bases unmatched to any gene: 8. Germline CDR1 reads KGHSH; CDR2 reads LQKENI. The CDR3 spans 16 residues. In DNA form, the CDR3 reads TGTGCCAGCTCACAAGGACAGGGTCCCAGCACCGGGGAGCTGTTTTTT. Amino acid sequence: CASSQGQGPSTGELFF.

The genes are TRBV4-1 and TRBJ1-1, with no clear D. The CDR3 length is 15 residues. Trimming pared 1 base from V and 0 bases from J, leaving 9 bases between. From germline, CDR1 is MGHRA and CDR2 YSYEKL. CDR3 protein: CASSQVSILNTEAFF. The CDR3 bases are TGCGCCAGCAGCCAAGTTTCCATTCTGAACACTGAAGCTTTCTTT.

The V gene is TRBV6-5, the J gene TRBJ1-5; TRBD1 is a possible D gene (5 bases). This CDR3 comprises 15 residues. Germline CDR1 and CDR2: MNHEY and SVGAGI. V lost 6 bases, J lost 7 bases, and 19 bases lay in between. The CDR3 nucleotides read TGTGCCAGCAGGGACGACAGTCGGGCATGGCAGCCCCAGCATTTT. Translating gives CASRDDSRAWQPQHF.

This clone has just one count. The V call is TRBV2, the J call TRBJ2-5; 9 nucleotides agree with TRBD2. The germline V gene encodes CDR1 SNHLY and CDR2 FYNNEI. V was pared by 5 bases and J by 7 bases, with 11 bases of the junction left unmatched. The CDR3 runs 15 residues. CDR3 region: CASSKGAGGPGTQYF. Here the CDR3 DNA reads TGTGCCAGCAGTAAAGGGGCGGGGGGGCCCGGGACCCAGTACTTC. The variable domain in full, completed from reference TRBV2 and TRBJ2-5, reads EPEVTQTPSHQVTQMGQEVILRCVPISNHLYFYWYRQILGQKVEFLVSFYNNEISEKSEIFDDQFSVERPDGSNFTLKIRSTKLEDSAMYFCASSKGAGGPGTQYFGPGTRLLVL.